This entry lists 26 T cell receptor beta chains sequenced from one sample in a study of T-cell reconstitution after alpha-beta-depleted transplantation in children. During its preparation, the TCRbeta library received unique molecular identifiers. TCRdb fed the PCR reads into MiXCR, producing one record per CDR3 protein. This table has about 540,000 distinct CDR3 sequences, 20% to 30% appearing once. The starting material was PBMCs, obtained before TCRalphabeta/CD19-depleted stem cell transplant. The receptors were gathered from a boy in the first two years of life with Wiskott-Aldrich syndrome, due to receive a stem cell transplant.

This chain links TRBV2 with TRBJ2-1, with D perhaps TRBD2 (7 bases). The CDR3 extends over 15 amino acids. CDR1 and CDR2 from the germline V gene are SNHLY and FYNNEI. V lost 7 bases and J 4 bases, leaving 17 bases between the germline ends. CDR3 sequence (DNA): TGTGCCAGCACCGAGGGGGGGATGGAGTACAATGAGCAGTTCTTC. Translating gives CASTEGGMEYNEQFF.

The CDR3 loop reads CASSGFRGAFYEQYF. In nucleotides, the CDR3 is TGTGCCAGCAGTGGATTTCGGGGTGCCTTTTACGAGCAGTACTTC. V is TRBV12-3 or TRBV12-4 and J is TRBJ2-7; D possibly corresponds to TRBD2 (5 bases). Between the trimmed V and J ends, which lost 5 bases and 4 bases, there was a span of 18 bases. The CDR3 has 15 amino acids.

V is TRBV14 and J is TRBJ1-2, with TRBD1 matching 8 bases. The V and J ends lost 3 bases and 5 bases, in that order; junction bases with no gene match: 8. The CDR3 covers 15 residues. Germline V gene sequence: CDR1 SGHDN, CDR2 FVKESK. The CDR3 here is CASSHLDRAGYGYTF. CDR3 DNA: TGTGCCAGCAGCCACCTGGACAGGGCAGGGTATGGCTACACCTTC.

This clonotype has more than one count but fewer than ten. This chain connects TRBV4-2 to TRBJ1-6; D remains unclear. The V gene lost 1 base and the J gene lost 0 bases, with 7 bases spanning the gap. CDR1 and CDR2 from the germline V gene are LGHNA and YNFKEQ. The CDR3 is 16 amino acids. Here the CDR3 reads CASSQVSGSYNSPLHF. The CDR3 DNA sequence: TGTGCCAGCAGCCAAGTGTCCGGCTCCTATAATTCACCCCTCCACTTT.

The CDR3 sequence: CASSSTPGGGYTF. In DNA, the CDR3 is TGTGCCAGCAGTTCCACTCCAGGGGGTGGCTACACCTTC. The rearrangement links TRBV27 to TRBJ1-2, with 7 bases fitting TRBD1. With 4 bases clipped from V and 7 bases from J, the junction kept 6 bases outside the gene matches. The CDR3 totals 13 residues. Looked up from germline, CDR1 is MNHEY and CDR2 is SMNVEV (reference sequence).

This clonotype has only a few counts. The rearrangement links TRBV12-3 or TRBV12-4 to TRBJ1-6, with D unclear. The CDR3 spans 13 residues. Between the trimmed V and J ends, which lost 3 bases and 9 bases, there was a span of 9 bases. The CDR3 nucleotides are TGTGCCAGCAGTTTCTATCCGGCTTCACCCCTCCACTTT. This sequence encodes CASSFYPASPLHF.

This clonotype appeared a few times. The V gene is TRBV25-1, the J gene TRBJ2-4; possible D gene TRBD1, 5 bases. Germline CDR1 is MGHDK and CDR2 is SYGVNS. Trimming shortened V by 6 bases and J by 5 bases, and 5 bases separated the two germline ends. The CDR3 is 11 amino acids. This CDR3 is CASSRENIQYF. The CDR3 DNA reads as TGTGCCAGCAGCAGGGAAAACATTCAGTACTTC.

This clonotype occurred a few times. The V gene is TRBV5-1, the J gene TRBJ2-7; TRBD1 matches 10 bases. CDR3 length: 14 residues. Losses at the gene ends were 3 bases for V and 6 bases for J; bases not matched to a gene: 6. The germline V gene has CDR1 SGHRS and CDR2 YFSETQ. The CDR3 loop is CASSSGTGVIEQYF. In DNA, the CDR3 is TGCGCCAGCAGCTCCGGGACAGGGGTGATCGAGCAGTACTTC.

The chain combines TRBV6-5 with TRBJ2-3, with 8 bases identical to TRBD2. The length of the CDR3 is 15 residues. The germline V gene encodes CDR1 MNHEY and CDR2 SVGAGI. V was clipped by 2 bases and J by 1 base; unmatched bases: 2. CDR3 amino acids: CASSYRREGTDTQYF. The CDR3 region has the DNA TGTGCCAGCAGTTACCGGCGGGAGGGCACAGATACGCAGTATTTT.

The rearrangement uses TRBV3-1 and TRBJ2-4, with 7 bases aligning to TRBD1. CDR1 is LGHDT, CDR2 YNNKEL, per germline (reference sequence). The CDR3 is made up of 16 amino acids. The ends lost 4 bases at V and 0 bases at J; junction bases unmatched: 6. The CDR3 spells CASSPQTGRAKNIQYF. Written as DNA, the CDR3 is TGTGCCAGCAGCCCCCAGACAGGGAGAGCCAAAAACATTCAGTACTTC.

This clonotype occurred a few times. This chain connects TRBV29-1 to TRBJ2-5, with D possibly TRBD1 on 6 matching bases. The V gene's germline CDR1 is SQVTM and CDR2 ANQGSEA. The CDR3 runs 13 residues. Trimming stripped 4 bases from V and 1 base from J, with 10 bases between. The CDR3 loop reads CSVVRTAQETQYF. As DNA, the CDR3 is TGCAGCGTTGTCCGGACAGCCCAAGAGACCCAGTACTTC. Filled out from reference TRBV29-1 and TRBJ2-5, the complete variable domain reads SAVISQKPSRDICQRGTSLTIQCQVDSQVTMMFWYRQQPGQSLTLIATANQGSEATYESGFVIDKFPISRPNLTFSTLTVSNMSPEDSSIYLCSVVRTAQETQYFGPGTRLLVL.

The CDR3 nucleotides read TGTGCCAGCAGCTCCCACCGAGTCACCTACAATGAGCAGTTCTTC. It is translated as CASSSHRVTYNEQFF. The chain uses TRBV13 and TRBJ2-1; D gene unclear. V was shortened by 4 bases and J by 2 bases, with 12 bases between the two germline ends. The CDR3 contains 15 residues. Germline V gene lookup returns CDR1 PRHDT and CDR2 FYEKMQ (reference sequence).

This clonotype was seen a few times. The chain has TRBV5-1 and TRBJ2-7; D not resolved. Germline V gene sequence: CDR1 SGHRS, CDR2 YFSETQ. Trimming took off 7 bases at V and 4 bases at J, with 12 bases between the two ends. The CDR3 consists of 12 residues. The CDR3 reads CASRSTSYEQYF. The CDR3 DNA reads as TGCGCCAGCCGGAGTACGAGTTACGAGCAGTACTTC.

The chain links TRBV29-1 to TRBJ2-1; maybe TRBD1 (5 bases). The CDR3 has 13 amino acids. V dropped 5 bases and J dropped 6 bases, with 14 bases sitting between them. Germline V lookup: CDR1 SQVTM, CDR2 ANQGSEA. DNA for the CDR3: TGCAGCGTTTCCAGGGATAGTATCAATGAGCAGTTCTTC. It codes for CSVSRDSINEQFF.

There are a few counts of this clonotype. The chain joins TRBV7-2 to TRBJ1-2; D call uncertain. The V and J ends lost 2 bases and 4 bases respectively, with 14 bases between them. This CDR3 is built from 15 residues. CDR1 and CDR2 from the germline V gene are SGHTA and FQGNSA. Written as DNA, the CDR3 is TGTGCCAGCAGCTTATTTTTCCGCCCCACCTATGGCTACACCTTC. Amino acid sequence: CASSLFFRPTYGYTF.

The J gene is TRBJ1-3, the V gene TRBV4-1; 7 nucleotides match TRBD1. The CDR3 runs to 15 residues. Germline loops: CDR1 MGHRA, CDR2 YSYEKL. V was clipped by 5 bases and J by 4 bases; unmatched bases: 8. CDR3 loop: CASSARQGYGNTIYF. The CDR3 coding sequence is TGCGCCAGCAGCGCGAGACAGGGATACGGAAACACCATATATTTT.

The chain couples TRBV7-2 to TRBJ2-7, with TRBD1 identical over 8 bases. Germline lookup yields CDR1 SGHTA and CDR2 FQGNSA. Germline trimming cut 2 bases from V and 3 bases from J; bases unmatched to any gene: 6. CDR3 length equals 15 residues. CDR3 protein: CASSLFGTGDYEQYF. In nucleotides, the CDR3 is TGTGCCAGCAGCTTATTTGGGACAGGAGACTACGAGCAGTACTTC.

The CDR3 region has the DNA TGCGCCAGCAGCCAAGATCTAGCGGGAGGGCTCAGGGGTGAGCAGTTCTTC. Translating it yields CASSQDLAGGLRGEQFF. V is TRBV4-1 and J is TRBJ2-1, with 12 bases matching TRBD2. In germline, CDR1 is MGHRA, CDR2 YSYEKL. The CDR3 length is 17 residues. V gave up 0 bases and J gave up 9 bases; unmatched junction bases: 9.

This clonotype turned up a few times. J is TRBJ2-3 and V is TRBV5-1, with 7 bases that match TRBD2. This CDR3 is 14 amino acids long. The junction had 6 bases not matched to a gene; V was cut back by 2 bases and J by 6 bases. From germline, CDR1 is SGHRS and CDR2 YFSETQ. This CDR3 reads CASSFGLVLDTQYF. Written as DNA, the CDR3 is TGCGCCAGCAGCTTCGGACTAGTCCTTGATACGCAGTATTTT.

The chain combines TRBV7-3 with TRBJ2-1; 8 bases map to TRBD1. Per the germline V gene, CDR1 is SGHTA and CDR2 is FQGTGA. The CDR3 extends over 15 amino acids. V lost 5 bases to trimming and J lost 7 bases; unmatched junction nucleotides: 10. CDR3 sequence: CASSPQGDRRNEQFF. In DNA form, the CDR3 reads TGTGCCAGCAGCCCACAAGGGGACAGGCGTAATGAGCAGTTCTTC.

CDR3 residues: CASSRSSGAPGDTQYF. The CDR3 DNA reads TGTGCCAGCAGCCGGTCTTCCGGGGCCCCGGGCGATACGCAGTATTTT. V gene TRBV7-2 combines with J gene TRBJ2-3; D is possibly TRBD1 or TRBD2 (5 bases each). The CDR3 contains 16 residues. Looked up from germline, CDR1 is SGHTA and CDR2 is FQGNSA. V was shortened by 5 bases and J by 6 bases, with 21 bases between the two germline ends.

This sequence joins TRBV20-1 and TRBJ2-5; a possible D gene is TRBD1 (7 bases). Trimming pared 1 base from V and 4 bases from J, leaving 10 bases between. Germline loops: CDR1 DFQATT, CDR2 SNEGSKA (reference sequence). The CDR3 extends over 13 amino acids. The CDR3 here is CSARVQGGETQYF. The DNA of the CDR3 is TGCAGTGCTAGAGTCCAGGGGGGAGAGACCCAGTACTTC.

The CDR3 loop reads CASSLVTRGAGELFF. CDR3 DNA sequence: TGTGCCAGCAGTTTGGTGACTAGGGGAGCCGGGGAGCTGTTTTTT. The chain carries TRBV12-3 or TRBV12-4 and TRBJ2-2, with D possibly being TRBD2 (6 bases). CDR3 length: 15 amino acids. Between the trimmed V and J ends, which lost 3 bases and 6 bases, there was a span of 14 bases.

This clonotype was counted a few times. This chain joins TRBV12-3 or TRBV12-4 and TRBJ2-5; 9 bases match TRBD2. The CDR3 spans 14 residues. The junction had 12 bases not matched to a gene; V was cut back by 3 bases and J by 13 bases. The chain's CDR3 is CASSFSLAGSGRYF. The CDR3 DNA sequence: TGTGCCAGCAGTTTTTCCCTAGCGGGGTCCGGGCGGTACTTC.

This chain links TRBV13 with TRBJ2-1; the match to TRBD2 covers 7 bases. Trimming removed 3 bases from V and 0 bases from J; junction bases left unmatched: 8. Per germline, CDR1 PRHDT and CDR2 FYEKMQ (reference sequence). This CDR3 spans 17 amino acids. CDR3 sequence (DNA): TGTGCCAGCAGCTTTCGAAGCGGGACTGGCTCCTACAATGAGCAGTTCTTC. Translating it yields CASSFRSGTGSYNEQFF.

The gene calls are TRBV5-6 and TRBJ2-7; 8 nucleotides line up with TRBD1. With 5 bases clipped from V and 2 bases from J, the junction kept 9 bases outside the gene matches. CDR1 is SGHDT and CDR2 is YYEEEE in the germline V gene. The CDR3 extends over 15 amino acids. The CDR3 protein is CASRRDRGHPYEQYF. CDR3 DNA: TGTGCCAGCAGACGAGACAGGGGTCACCCCTACGAGCAGTACTTC. The entire variable domain, with the rest obtained from reference TRBV5-6 and TRBJ2-7, is as follows: DAGVTQSPTHLIKTRGQQVTLRCSPKSGHDTVSWYQQALGQGPQFIFQYYEEEERQRGNFPDRFSGHQFPNYSSELNVNALLLGDSALYLCASRRDRGHPYEQYFGPGTRLTVT.